Each of the 28 T cell receptor beta chains below was sequenced from the same sample in a study of blood T cell repertoires in COVID-19. Assay: immunoSEQ multiplex PCR; the TCRdb copy retains only in-frame clones and omits some. Of fewer than 200,000 clones in the sample, roughly 80% are singletons; the top ten hold about 5%. Sequencing was done on a sample of PBMCs or T cells enriched from blood (not recorded which). The receptors were sampled from a woman aged 55-69 years with acute COVID-19.

The rearrangement joins TRBV11-3 to TRBJ2-1, with 8 bases matching TRBD1. CDR1 SGHNT and CDR2 YENEEA come from the germline V gene. This CDR3 has 13 residues. The J segment lost 6 bases and the V segment lost 3 bases, leaving 1 base of the junction unmatched. The CDR3 DNA reads TGTGCCAGCAGCTTTACAGGGGGCAATGAGCAGTTCTTC. Residues: CASSFTGGNEQFF.

The rearrangement uses TRBV6-5 and TRBJ1-6; TRBD1 is a possible D gene (5 bases). V lost 5 bases to trimming and J lost 7 bases, with 12 bases between them. Germline V gives CDR1 MNHEY, CDR2 SVGAGI. The CDR3 has 14 residues. Written as DNA, the CDR3 is TGTGCCAGCAGTCTTCAGGGATTAAATTCACCCCTCCACTTT. It yields the protein CASSLQGLNSPLHF.

The chain employs TRBV3-1 (or the pseudogene TRBV3-2) and TRBJ2-1, with 13 bases aligning to TRBD2. The germline gives CDR1 LGHDT, CDR2 YNNKEL (reference sequence). The CDR3 is made up of 16 amino acids. Trimming took 0 bases from V and 7 from J; bases not matched to a gene: 3. CDR3 DNA sequence: TGTGCCAGCAGCCAAGAGGGACTAGCGGGAATTAATGAGCAGTTCTTC. Its translation: CASSQEGLAGINEQFF.

The rearrangement uses TRBV7-2 and TRBJ2-6, with D perhaps TRBD2 (5 bases). CDR1 is SGHTA and CDR2 is FQGNSA in the germline V gene. The CDR3 has 15 residues. V lost 2 bases and J lost 4, with 9 bases in between. CDR3 sequence reads: CASSLRRSGANVLTF. In DNA, the CDR3 is TGTGCCAGCAGCTTAAGGAGGTCCGGGGCCAACGTCCTGACTTTC.

This clone showed up just a few times. The CDR3 sequence: CASSPYLSDTQYF. The CDR3, as DNA: TGTGCCAGCAGCCCGTATCTAAGTGATACGCAGTATTTT. This chain connects TRBV7-2 to TRBJ2-3; D is undetermined. The V gene's germline CDR1 is SGHTA and CDR2 FQGNSA. V lost 5 bases and J lost 6, with 12 bases in between. The CDR3 length is 13 residues.

V is TRBV10-3 and J is TRBJ2-1, with 9 bases identical to TRBD2. This CDR3 contains 17 residues. V dropped 2 bases and J dropped 0; count of bases not matched to a gene: 5. Germline V lookup: CDR1 ENHRY, CDR2 SYGVKD. CDR3 sequence reads: CAISERREGLSYNEQFF. As DNA, the CDR3 is TGTGCCATCAGTGAGAGGCGGGAGGGCCTCTCCTACAATGAGCAGTTCTTC.

This chain links TRBV18 with TRBJ2-5; 10 nucleotides line up with TRBD2. Looked up from germline, CDR1 is KGHSH and CDR2 is LQKENI. J was trimmed by 3 bases and V by 5 bases; bases with no gene match: 12. The CDR3 is 17 amino acids. CDR3 sequence reads: CASSGRLAGAFEETQYF. The CDR3 coding sequence is TGTGCCAGCTCAGGAAGGCTAGCGGGGGCCTTTGAAGAGACCCAGTACTTC.

This clone was found once. The chain links TRBV15 to TRBJ2-3; D possibly corresponds to TRBD2 (5 bases). The germline V and J ends were trimmed by 5 bases and 0 bases, with 12 bases remaining between them. Germline values: CDR1 LNHNV, CDR2 YYDKDF (reference sequence). The CDR3 loop spans 15 amino acids. The CDR3 DNA reads as TGTGCCACCAGCTGGCGGCGGGCCAGCACAGATACGCAGTATTTT. It yields the protein CATSWRRASTDTQYF.

This clone is classed as medium-sized (0.01 to 0.1%). The DNA of the CDR3 is TGTGCCAGCAAGATCTCAGAATACGAGCAGTACGTC. Protein product: CASKISEYEQYV. J is TRBJ2-7 and V is TRBV2; D is uncertain. The CDR3 spans 12 residues. Trimming shortened V by 7 bases and J by 4 bases, and 11 bases separated the two germline ends. The germline V gene has CDR1 SNHLY and CDR2 FYNNEI.

The chain employs TRBV9 and TRBJ2-7, with a tentative D call TRBD1 (6 bases). There are 15 residues in the CDR3. Deletions cut 0 bases from V and 2 bases from J, with 12 bases between. Germline loops: CDR1 SGDLS, CDR2 YYNGEE. This chain's CDR3 is CASSVGGQVTYEQYF. The CDR3 DNA sequence: TGTGCCAGCAGCGTAGGGGGGCAGGTGACCTACGAGCAGTACTTC.

The J gene is TRBJ1-2, the V gene TRBV29-1, with 7 bases identical to TRBD1. Germline CDR1 reads SQVTM; CDR2 reads ANQGSEA. The CDR3 has 12 residues. V shed 5 bases, J shed 3 bases, and the junction held 3 bases outside the gene matches. CDR3 in amino acids: CSVRTGDYGYTF. The CDR3 DNA follows: TGCAGCGTTCGGACAGGAGACTATGGCTACACCTTC.

This clone was seen a handful of times. The rearrangement uses TRBV12-3 or TRBV12-4 and TRBJ1-2; D is possibly TRBD1 (5 bases). The CDR3 has 12 amino acids. V shed 5 bases and J shed 7 bases, with 11 bases lying between them. As DNA, the CDR3 is TGTGCCAGCAGTACAGAAAGGGGTGGCTACACCTTC. Translated: CASSTERGGYTF.

The rearrangement links TRBV18 to TRBJ1-2; D gene uncertain. This CDR3 contains 15 residues. Trimming removed 1 base at V and 4 bases at J, with 13 bases between. Germline values: CDR1 KGHSH, CDR2 LQKENI. The CDR3 sequence is CASSPRLDSGYGYTF. In DNA, the CDR3 is TGTGCCAGCTCACCACGCTTAGATTCGGGCTATGGCTACACCTTC. Based on the CDR3 plus reference TRBV18 and TRBJ1-2, the full variable domain is NAGVMQNPRHLVRRRGQEARLRCSPMKGHSHVYWYRQLPEEGLKFMVYLQKENIIDESGMPKERFSAEFPKEGPSILRIQQVVRGDSAAYFCASSPRLDSGYGYTFGSGTRLTVV.

The chain carries TRBV27 and TRBJ1-1; no clear D. CDR1 MNHEY and CDR2 SMNVEV come from the germline V gene (reference sequence). The V end was cut by 4 bases, the J end by 6 bases, with 12 bases between. This CDR3 is built from 13 residues. In DNA, the CDR3 is TGTGCCAGCAGTTGGGTGGGAGGTGCTGAAGCTTTCTTT. It yields the protein CASSWVGGAEAFF.

This clone was seen a single time. V is TRBV6-2 or TRBV6-3 and J is TRBJ2-7; a weak D match, TRBD1 (5 bases). The V and J ends lost 7 bases and 5 bases respectively, with 15 bases between them. CDR1 and CDR2 from the germline V gene are MNHEY and SVGEGT. This CDR3 has 13 amino acids. CDR3 DNA: TGTGCCAGCAACCCTTTCCAGGGTCACGAGCAGTACTTC. This gives the protein CASNPFQGHEQYF.

This clone was recorded a few times. The chain is built from TRBV6-2 or TRBV6-3 and TRBJ2-3; D call uncertain. The germline V gene has CDR1 MNHEY and CDR2 SVGEGT. There are 13 residues in the CDR3. V was cut by 0 bases and J by 4 bases, with 5 bases left in between. The CDR3 DNA reads as TGTGCCAGCAGTTACTCCGCGGCAGATACGCAGTATTTT. Protein: CASSYSAADTQYF.

The chain recombines TRBV7-6 with TRBJ2-1; the match to TRBD2 covers 13 bases. The length of the CDR3 is 16 residues. J lost 3 bases, V lost 1 base, and 0 bases had no gene match. CDR1 is SGHVS and CDR2 is FNYEAQ in the germline V gene. CDR3: CASSLGTSGGYNEQFF. CDR3 sequence (DNA): TGTGCCAGCAGCTTAGGGACTAGCGGGGGCTACAATGAGCAGTTCTTC.

In its sample, this clone was seen once. V and J are TRBV7-8 and TRBJ2-3; TRBD2 matches at 11 bases. The CDR3 runs to 16 residues. Germline-derived CDR1 and CDR2 are SGHVS and FQNEAQ. Trimming at V came to 5 bases and at J to 6 bases, leaving 10 bases not matched to a gene. The CDR3: CASSHSLAGEADTQYF. CDR3 nucleotides: TGTGCCAGCAGCCATTCACTAGCGGGAGAAGCGGATACGCAGTATTTT.

This chain connects TRBV28 to TRBJ1-6; D perhaps matches TRBD1 (5 bases). The V end was cut by 8 bases, the J end by 7 bases, with 15 bases between. CDR3 length equals 14 residues. Per germline, CDR1 MDHEN and CDR2 SYDVKM. Here the CDR3 reads CASGAGLRNSPLHF. The CDR3 DNA follows: TGTGCCAGCGGGGCGGGACTGAGAAATTCACCCCTCCACTTT.

The chain uses TRBV27 and TRBJ2-3, with a tentative D call TRBD2 (7 bases). V lost 3 bases and J lost 7, with 14 bases in between. Germline V gene data show CDR1 as MNHEY and CDR2 as SMNVEV (reference sequence). This CDR3 is built from 14 residues. CDR3 DNA sequence: TGTGCCAGCAGTTTTGATGGGGGGGCATATACGCAGTATTTT. It translates to CASSFDGGAYTQYF.

This rearrangement joins TRBV30 to TRBJ1-6; possibly TRBD1 for D (6 bases). The germline CDR1 and CDR2 sequences are GTSNPN and SVGIG (reference sequence). The CDR3 covers 12 residues. Trimming removed 4 bases from V and 10 bases from J, with 11 bases in between. The CDR3 sequence is CAWNAGASPLHF. In DNA, the CDR3 is TGTGCCTGGAATGCAGGGGCATCACCCCTCCACTTT. Drawing the rest from reference TRBV30 and TRBJ1-6, the complete variable domain is SQTIHQWPATLVQPVGSPLSLECTVEGTSNPNLYWYRQAAGRGLQLLFYSVGIGQISSEVPQNLSASRPQDRQFILSSKKLLLSDSGFYLCAWNAGASPLHFGNGTRLTVT.

In its sample, this clone was seen many times. CDR3 in DNA: TGTGCCATCAGTCTTACAGGGGACCCGAACACTGAAGCTTTCTTT. Residues: CAISLTGDPNTEAFF. The chain couples TRBV10-3 to TRBJ1-1, with TRBD1 matching 7 bases. The CDR3 runs to 15 residues. The V and J ends lost 5 bases and 1 base, in that order; junction bases with no gene match: 7. Germline loops: CDR1 ENHRY, CDR2 SYGVKD.

The rearrangement links TRBV2 to TRBJ1-1; a weak D match, TRBD1 (5 bases). The CDR3 consists of 15 residues. Looked up from germline, CDR1 is SNHLY and CDR2 is FYNNEI. Trimming cost V 0 bases and J 6 bases, with 14 bases left between them. The CDR3, as DNA: TGTGCCAGCAGTGAAGCTTCGTTCGGGGGGGCTGAAGCTTTCTTT. It encodes CASSEASFGGAEAFF.

The chain carries TRBV7-2 and TRBJ2-5; the match to TRBD2 covers 11 bases. The CDR3 loop spans 16 amino acids. CDR1 and CDR2 from the germline V gene are SGHTA and FQGNSA. V lost 1 base, J lost 5 bases, and 6 bases stayed unmatched. The CDR3 is CASSLESSGGWETQYF. The CDR3 DNA reads as TGTGCCAGCAGCTTAGAGTCTAGCGGGGGGTGGGAGACCCAGTACTTC.

DNA for the CDR3: TGTGCCACCAGCATAGACAGGCTACAGGGGGAAAAACTGTTTTTT. Encoded protein: CATSIDRLQGEKLFF. The chain carries TRBV15 and TRBJ1-4, with 7 bases aligning to TRBD1. Germline lookup yields CDR1 LNHNV and CDR2 YYDKDF (reference sequence). The CDR3 is 15 amino acids. The trim removed 4 bases at V and 8 bases at J, leaving 10 bases unmatched.

The chain uses TRBV7-8 and TRBJ2-5; D might be TRBD1 (6 bases). Deletions cut 0 bases from V and 7 bases from J, with 18 bases between. The CDR3 extends over 16 amino acids. Germline CDR1 reads SGHVS; CDR2 reads FQNEAQ. CDR3 protein: CASSLAFIRGAGTQYF. CDR3 nucleotide sequence: TGTGCCAGCAGCTTAGCGTTTATCAGGGGTGCTGGGACCCAGTACTTC.

This clone came up once. This sequence joins TRBV7-2 and TRBJ2-1; 10 bases are a match to TRBD2. The V gene end was trimmed by 3 bases and the J gene end by 5 bases; junction bases not matched to a gene: 7. The CDR3 totals 16 residues. Per germline, CDR1 SGHTA and CDR2 FQGNSA. CDR3 coding DNA: TGTGCCAGCAGCTTCCTCGGACTAGCGGCCAACAATGAGCAGTTCTTC. Encoded protein: CASSFLGLAANNEQFF.

The V call is TRBV6-5, the J call TRBJ1-2; 7 nucleotides line up with TRBD1. CDR1 is MNHEY and CDR2 is SVGAGI in the germline V gene. The CDR3 has 15 residues. V shed 0 bases, J shed 6 bases, and the junction held 7 bases outside the gene matches. In DNA, the CDR3 is TGTGCCAGCAGTTACTCGGCCAGGGGGAGCGATGGCTACACCTTC. Its protein is CASSYSARGSDGYTF.